Each of the 23 T cell receptor beta chains below was sequenced from the same sample in a study of blood T cell repertoires in COVID-19 (dated by TCRdb to 2018 to 2021). Libraries came from the immunoSEQ multiplex PCR assay. Imported from immuneACCESS, the table was reduced by TCRdb to in-frame sequences with V and J called. These copies leave out some clones; in studies compared against another copy, an unresolved V gene accounts for under half, and the cause of the remainder is not known. This sample is represented by 90,000 to 120,000 clones; 82% of them were singletons. The top ten hold about 5% of the sample. Material for sequencing was peripheral blood. The origin of the receptors is a man aged 55 to 70 with acute or convalescent COVID-19.

The CDR3 is CASSGRTSGSINEQYF. The CDR3 bases are TGTGCCAGCAGCGGACGGACTAGCGGGAGTATTAACGAGCAGTACTTC. The chain has TRBV13 and TRBJ2-7, with 13 positions matching TRBD2. Germline V gives CDR1 PRHDT, CDR2 FYEKMQ (reference sequence). V lost 5 bases, J lost 5 bases, and 9 bases stayed unmatched. The CDR3 sequence is 16 residues long.

The table lists this clone with a few counts. The chain combines TRBV14 with TRBJ1-1, with TRBD1 matching 10 bases. This CDR3 spans 17 amino acids. V lost 1 base to trimming and J lost 3 bases; unmatched junction nucleotides: 8. Germline CDR1 is SGHDN and CDR2 is FVKESK. The CDR3 DNA reads as TGTGCCAGCAGCCAAGGACAGGGGGCTTTAAGCCACACTGAAGCTTTCTTT. This codes for CASSQGQGALSHTEAFF.

This clone is labeled medium-sized. This chain links TRBV28 with TRBJ2-7, with 7 bases identical to TRBD2. Germline-derived CDR1 and CDR2 are MDHEN and SYDVKM. This CDR3 has 14 residues. Trimming cost V 6 bases and J 3 bases; bases outside gene matches: 8. The CDR3 is CASRPSGLLYEQYF. The DNA for the CDR3 is TGTGCCAGCAGACCTAGCGGACTCCTCTACGAGCAGTACTTC.

The chain is built from TRBV3-1 (or the pseudogene TRBV3-2) and TRBJ1-1, with a weak D call TRBD1 (5 bases). The CDR3 is made up of 16 amino acids. Germline V gene data show CDR1 as LGHDT and CDR2 as YNNKEL (reference sequence). The germline V and J ends were trimmed by 6 bases and 2 bases, with 19 bases remaining between them. CDR3 amino acids: CASRPSAGWGNTEAFF. The CDR3 DNA reads TGTGCCAGCAGACCCTCGGCAGGGTGGGGTAACACTGAAGCTTTCTTT.

V usage is TRBV3-1 (or the pseudogene TRBV3-2) and J usage is TRBJ1-6, with D unresolved. The CDR3 runs 12 residues. Germline V gene data show CDR1 as LGHDT and CDR2 as YNNKEL (reference sequence). The V end was cut by 4 bases, the J end by 7 bases, with 5 bases between. The CDR3 sequence is CASSLQNSPLHF. CDR3 DNA: TGTGCCAGCAGCCTGCAGAATTCACCCCTCCACTTT.

The rearrangement uses TRBV11-1 and TRBJ2-3; TRBD2 aligns across 14 bases. This CDR3 is 16 amino acids long. Germline CDR1 reads SGHAT; CDR2 reads FQDESV (reference sequence). The V and J ends lost 5 bases and 5 bases, in that order; junction bases with no gene match: 6. The CDR3 sequence: CASSTGLAGAEDTQYF. Here the CDR3 DNA reads TGTGCCAGCAGCACGGGACTAGCGGGAGCTGAAGATACGCAGTATTTT.

Written as DNA, the CDR3 is TGTGCCAGCAGCTTCGGGGGGCTGAATGGCTACACCTTC. Protein sequence: CASSFGGLNGYTF. V and J are TRBV11-2 and TRBJ1-2; tentative D call: TRBD1 (6 bases). The ends were cut back, 3 bases at V and 6 bases at J, with 11 bases in the middle. CDR3 length: 13 amino acids. Germline V gene lookup returns CDR1 SGHAT and CDR2 FQNNGV.

The chain uses TRBV19 and TRBJ2-4; tentatively, D is TRBD1 (5 bases). The germline V gene encodes CDR1 LNHDA and CDR2 SQIVND (reference sequence). The length of the CDR3 is 13 residues. Trimming took off 3 bases at V and 7 bases at J, with 10 bases between the two ends. The DNA for the CDR3 is TGTGCCAGTAGTATCCAGGGTCCGAACATTCAGTACTTC. It translates to CASSIQGPNIQYF.

The chain couples TRBV28 to TRBJ2-5; 9 nucleotides align to TRBD2. Germline CDR1 and CDR2: MDHEN and SYDVKM. Unmatched junction bases numbered 11, after V lost 6 bases and J lost 12 bases. The CDR3 totals 13 residues. The CDR3: CASRVAGVGDEYF. The CDR3 region has the DNA TGTGCCAGCAGGGTAGCGGGAGTGGGGGACGAGTACTTC.

This clone was seen more than once but under ten times. This CDR3 is CAISTSAEQYF. The CDR3 DNA reads TGTGCCATCAGTACTAGCGCCGAGCAGTACTTC. The V call is TRBV10-3, the J call TRBJ2-7, with 7 positions matching TRBD2. V was clipped by 5 bases and J by 6 bases; unmatched bases: 1. Per germline, CDR1 ENHRY and CDR2 SYGVKD. The CDR3 consists of 11 residues.

This chain joins TRBV28 and TRBJ1-1, with 9 bases matching TRBD1. V lost 5 bases and J lost 9; bases outside the gene matches: 7. CDR1 MDHEN and CDR2 SYDVKM come from the germline V gene. This CDR3 has 13 amino acids. CDR3 protein: CASSRTGAAKAFF. The CDR3 DNA is TGTGCCAGCAGTCGGACAGGGGCCGCCAAAGCTTTCTTT.

This rearrangement joins TRBV6-5 to TRBJ1-2, with D uncertain. V lost 6 bases, J lost 2 bases, and 10 bases lay in between. Germline CDR1 and CDR2: MNHEY and SVGAGI. This CDR3 comprises 13 residues. CDR3 coding DNA: TGTGCCAGCAGGTATGACACCAACTATGGCTACACCTTC. Its protein product is CASRYDTNYGYTF.

This chain joins TRBV14 and TRBJ1-1, with a tentative D call TRBD1 (5 bases). The CDR3 is 15 residues long. V dropped 0 bases and J dropped 1 base, with 9 bases sitting between them. CDR1 SGHDN and CDR2 FVKESK come from the germline V gene. CDR3 in DNA: TGTGCCAGCAGCCAAGACCGGGGGACGAACACTGAAGCTTTCTTT. The encoded protein is CASSQDRGTNTEAFF.

This clone came up once. V gene TRBV7-6 combines with J gene TRBJ2-3; 8 positions match TRBD1. The CDR3 loop spans 17 amino acids. From germline, CDR1 is SGHVS and CDR2 FNYEAQ. The V and J ends lost 5 bases and 1 base, in that order; junction bases with no gene match: 11. The CDR3 is CASSPNQGALGTDTQYF. The CDR3, as DNA: TGTGCCAGCAGCCCAAACCAGGGGGCGCTAGGCACAGATACGCAGTATTTT.

The chain is built from TRBV29-1 and TRBJ1-1; unclear D gene. With 5 bases removed from V and 5 bases from J, the gap between germline ends came to 9 bases. The CDR3 covers 11 residues. Germline V lookup: CDR1 SQVTM, CDR2 ANQGSEA. CDR3 region: CSVRVETEAFF. The CDR3 DNA reads TGCAGCGTTCGGGTGGAAACTGAAGCTTTCTTT.

The chain carries TRBV11-1 and TRBJ2-5; possible D gene TRBD1, 5 bases. This CDR3 has 16 amino acids. Germline V gene data show CDR1 as SGHAT and CDR2 as FQDESV (reference sequence). Trimming removed 2 bases from V and 3 bases from J, with 16 bases in between. The CDR3 loop is CASSLSGAALEETQYF. The DNA of the CDR3 is TGTGCCAGCAGCTTAAGTGGGGCAGCTTTAGAAGAGACCCAGTACTTC.

V and J are TRBV5-1 and TRBJ2-7, with TRBD1 matching 9 bases. Trimming cost V 2 bases and J 3 bases; bases outside gene matches: 6. This CDR3 contains 15 residues. Per the germline V gene, CDR1 is SGHRS and CDR2 is YFSETQ. CDR3 region: CASSLYSGQGYEQYF. The CDR3 DNA reads TGCGCCAGCAGCTTATATTCGGGACAGGGCTACGAGCAGTACTTC.

Of note for this clone: Relative to the germline gene, one junction end is altered; a read error may explain this. CDR3 DNA: TGTGCCAGCAGCTTACGTGTGCGGGCCGACAAGTCCTTCAATGAGCAGTTCTTC. It codes for CASSLRVRADKSFNEQFF. The rearrangement uses TRBV7-3 and TRBJ2-1; D possibly corresponds to TRBD2 (5 bases). The germline gives CDR1 SGHTA, CDR2 FQGTGA. The CDR3 is 18 amino acids.

This sequence joins TRBV3-1 (or the pseudogene TRBV3-2) and TRBJ1-6; D is undetermined. V was clipped by 4 bases and J by 12 bases, with 10 bases between them. The CDR3 totals 12 residues. The germline CDR1 and CDR2 sequences are LGHDT and YNNKEL (reference sequence). DNA for the CDR3: TGTGCCAGCAGCCTTGGAGGACTACCCCTCCACTTT. It specifies CASSLGGLPLHF.

This clone was picked up a small number of times. The V and J genes are TRBV20-1 and TRBJ2-4; 12 bases line up with TRBD2. This CDR3 has 17 residues. The germline V gene has CDR1 DFQATT and CDR2 SNEGSKA (reference sequence). Losses at the gene ends were 3 bases for V and 1 base for J; bases not matched to a gene: 7. The chain's CDR3 is CSASSLAGGFAKNIQYF. The CDR3 nucleotides read TGCAGTGCTAGTTCCCTAGCGGGAGGGTTCGCCAAAAACATTCAGTACTTC.

This clone was counted a few times. The V call is TRBV4-3, the J call TRBJ2-2, with D possibly matching TRBD1 (5 bases). CDR3 size: 15 residues. Germline V lookup: CDR1 LGHNA, CDR2 YSLEER. V was clipped by 0 bases and J by 1 base, with 6 bases between them. The CDR3 DNA is TGCGCCAGCAGCCAAGATAGGGGGAACACCGGGGAGCTGTTTTTT. This codes for CASSQDRGNTGELFF.

The chain is built from TRBV6-5 and TRBJ1-6; TRBD1 is a possible D gene (5 bases). V lost 8 bases, J lost 8 bases, and 10 bases lay in between. There are 12 residues in the CDR3. Germline V lookup: CDR1 MNHEY, CDR2 SVGAGI. The CDR3 nucleotides are TGTGCCAGCTGGGACTCCTATTCACCCCTCCACTTT. Protein product: CASWDSYSPLHF.

In this sample, this clone turned up once. The rearrangement uses TRBV5-1 and TRBJ2-7, with TRBD1 matching over 10 bases. The CDR3 is 15 residues long. J gave up 3 bases and V 0 bases, and 3 bases lay outside the gene matches. Per germline, CDR1 SGHRS and CDR2 YFSETQ. CDR3 nucleotides: TGCGCCAGCAGCTTGGCGGGACAGGGGCTCTACGAGCAGTACTTC. Its translation is CASSLAGQGLYEQYF.